Detailed here is one T cell receptor (beta chain). The authors' processing: Reference gene primer amplification gave estimated nucleated cell counts. Generated by immunoSEQ multiplex PCR, the TCRdb table keeps only in-frame clones and is missing some. The V and J calls and clone size come from that table; D and trimming were worked out from the DNA. Among fewer than 350,000 clones, more than 80% were seen once, and the ten largest hold roughly 4%. The data stem from a study of blood T cell repertoires in COVID-19. Across the whole study: The cDNA or gDNA used as material had been derived from T cells, B-cell-depleted T cells, or PBMCs.

Enrolled through a virtual design, the participants were between roughly 18 and 90 years of age and came from 24 US areas. Categorization into cohorts depended on clinical history that participants reported. The CDR3 length is 17 residues. CDR1 is KGHDR and CDR2 is SFDVKD in the germline V gene. The V segment lost 2 bases and the J segment 6 bases; nucleotides outside the gene matches: 12. The sequenced material came from PBMCs or T cells enriched from blood (not recorded which). The chain couples TRBV24-1 to TRBJ2-3; 8 bases match TRBD2. This sequence was found in a woman aged 30 to 39 with acute COVID-19. CDR3 nucleotides: TGTGCCACCAGTGATTCGGGAGGGACCTTTGGTTTCGATACGCAGTATTTT. Its protein is CATSDSGGTFGFDTQYF.